Below, 17 T cell receptor beta chains from the same sample are listed, as sequenced in a study of shared clonotypes between healthy human individuals. This table comes from immunoSEQ multiplex PCR, and its TCRdb copy is limited to in-frame clones, with some not included. The data contain 1,400,000 or so clones, approximately 98.5% of them singletons. Sequenced: naive CD4+ T cells sorted from blood. Subset: CD45RA+ positively selected. Receptor source: a young man in good health.

The gene calls are TRBV19 and TRBJ2-7; 9 positions agree with TRBD2. The CDR3 has 14 amino acids. Germline V gives CDR1 LNHDA, CDR2 SQIVND (reference sequence). Trimming at V came to 9 bases and at J to 4 bases, leaving 10 bases not matched to a gene. The CDR3 is CASPASGRSYEQYF. As DNA, the CDR3 is TGTGCCAGCCCGGCCAGCGGGAGGTCTTACGAGCAGTACTTC.

Details on this clone: This CDR3 is also generated by other DNA sequences in the sample. The chain combines TRBV2 with TRBJ2-7, with D perhaps matching TRBD2 (6 bases). V was cut by 6 bases and J by 1 base, with 7 bases left in between. The CDR3 sequence is 12 residues long. CDR1 SNHLY and CDR2 FYNNEI come from the germline V gene. The CDR3 loop is CASSSGSYEQYF. CDR3 coding DNA: TGTGCCAGCAGCAGCGGGTCCTACGAGCAGTACTTC.

The genes are TRBV5-1 and TRBJ2-5; 15 bases agree with TRBD2. The germline CDR1 and CDR2 sequences are SGHRS and YFSETQ. The ends lost 4 bases at V and 1 base at J; junction bases unmatched: 5. CDR3 length equals 17 residues. CDR3 sequence reads: CASSEGLAGGPQETQYF. As DNA, the CDR3 is TGCGCCAGCAGCGAGGGACTAGCGGGAGGCCCCCAAGAGACCCAGTACTTC.

The chain employs TRBV28 and TRBJ1-2, with unresolved D. Germline CDR1 is MDHEN and CDR2 is SYDVKM. This CDR3 region has 13 residues. V lost 7 bases, J lost 1 base, and 10 bases lay in between. CDR3 bases: TGTGCCAGCAAGGCGCGCGATAACTATGGCTACACCTTC. This encodes CASKARDNYGYTF.

This rearrangement joins TRBV5-4 to TRBJ2-7; D remains ambiguous. The CDR3 length is 15 residues. V lost 4 bases to trimming and J lost 0 bases, with 14 bases between them. CDR1 is SGHNT, CDR2 YYREEE, per germline (reference sequence). The CDR3 reads CASSLSITPSYEQYF. The DNA for the CDR3 is TGTGCCAGCAGCCTGAGTATCACACCCTCCTACGAGCAGTACTTC.

The CDR3, as DNA: TGCGCCAGCAGCCAAGAAAGGTGGACAGGGAGAAACACCATATATTTT. Protein sequence: CASSQERWTGRNTIYF. This sequence joins TRBV4-1 and TRBJ1-3; 8 bases map to TRBD1. With V trimmed by 0 bases and J by 5 bases, 6 bases remained unmatched. The CDR3 sequence is 16 residues long. Germline V gives CDR1 MGHRA, CDR2 YSYEKL.

The V and J genes are TRBV18 and TRBJ1-3, with 9 bases that match TRBD1. Losses at the gene ends were 3 bases for V and 2 bases for J; bases not matched to a gene: 5. The CDR3 runs to 16 residues. Germline V CDR1 and CDR2: KGHSH, LQKENI. The CDR3 coding sequence is TGTGCCAGCTCACCGTCCGGGACAGGGACTGGAAACACCATATATTTT. It codes for CASSPSGTGTGNTIYF.

To note about this clone: This CDR3 is also generated by other DNA sequences in the sample. The chain uses TRBV7-2 and TRBJ1-2; D unresolved. The V end lost 1 base, the J end lost 2 bases, and 5 bases lay between the germline ends. This CDR3 spans 13 amino acids. Germline CDR1 reads SGHTA; CDR2 reads FQGNSA. CDR3 sequence reads: CASSLGRNYGYTF. The CDR3 DNA sequence: TGTGCCAGCAGCTTAGGCCGAAACTATGGCTACACCTTC. The full variable domain, rest sourced from reference TRBV7-2 and TRBJ1-2, is GAGVSQSPSNKVTEKGKDVELRCDPISGHTALYWYRQSLGQGLEFLIYFQGNSAPDKSGLPSDRFSAERTGGSVSTLTIQRTQQEDSAVYLCASSLGRNYGYTFGSGTRLTVV.

J is TRBJ1-5 and V is TRBV6-1; the D is unclear. V was trimmed by 2 bases and J by 4 bases, leaving 15 bases between them. The CDR3 sequence is 16 residues long. Germline V lookup: CDR1 MNHNS, CDR2 SASEGT. The CDR3 DNA follows: TGTGCCAGCAGTGAAATGTTCGGGGTTAGGAATCAGCCCCAGCATTTT. This translates into CASSEMFGVRNQPQHF.

This clone was recorded only once. Other DNA sequences in this specimen translate into the identical CDR3. The chain carries TRBV5-1 and TRBJ1-1; D remains ambiguous. The length of the CDR3 is 12 residues. The V gene's germline CDR1 is SGHRS and CDR2 YFSETQ. V was pared by 3 bases and J by 6 bases, with 9 bases between. This chain's CDR3 is CASSWGGSEAFF. The CDR3 DNA sequence: TGCGCCAGCAGCTGGGGAGGGTCTGAAGCTTTCTTT.

The V and J genes are TRBV7-2 and TRBJ1-1, with 8 bases that match TRBD1. Germline trimming cut 0 bases from V and 3 bases from J; bases unmatched to any gene: 6. The germline V gene encodes CDR1 SGHTA and CDR2 FQGNSA. The CDR3 contains 16 residues. The CDR3 protein is CASSLASGDRYTEAFF. Here the CDR3 DNA reads TGTGCCAGCAGCTTAGCAAGTGGGGACAGGTACACTGAAGCTTTCTTT.

The chain employs TRBV4-2 and TRBJ2-7; D is possibly TRBD1 (6 bases). Per the germline V gene, CDR1 is LGHNA and CDR2 is YNFKEQ. The CDR3 spans 19 residues. The V and J ends lost 4 bases and 2 bases respectively, with 27 bases between them. The CDR3 sequence: CASSPLPRANLGGPYEQYF. The CDR3 coding sequence is TGTGCCAGCAGCCCCCTCCCTCGCGCGAACCTAGGGGGTCCCTACGAGCAGTACTTC.

This chain uses TRBV7-8 with TRBJ2-7, with 7 bases fitting TRBD2. This CDR3 is built from 14 residues. CDR1 and CDR2 from the germline V gene are SGHVS and FQNEAQ. J was trimmed by 2 bases and V by 4 bases; bases with no gene match: 5. This CDR3 reads CASSWDYAAYEQYF. The CDR3, as DNA: TGTGCCAGCAGCTGGGACTATGCAGCCTACGAGCAGTACTTC. The variable domain in full, with the rest retrieved from reference TRBV7-8 and TRBJ2-7, is GAGVSQSPRYKVAKRGQDVALRCDPISGHVSLFWYQQALGQGPEFLTYFQNEAQLDKSGLPSDRFFAERPEGSVSTLKIQRTQQEDSAVYLCASSWDYAAYEQYFGPGTRLTVT.

The chain has TRBV5-1 and TRBJ2-5; 15 nucleotides line up with TRBD2. Germline CDR1 SGHRS, CDR2 YFSETQ. CDR3 length: 17 amino acids. V was pared by 4 bases and J by 0 bases, with 4 bases of the junction left unmatched. CDR3 nucleotides: TGCGCCAGCAGCCAAGGACTAGCGGGAGGGAACCAAGAGACCCAGTACTTC. Amino acids: CASSQGLAGGNQETQYF.

This sequence joins TRBV27 and TRBJ2-7; the D call may be TRBD1 or TRBD2 (6 bases each). This CDR3 region has 17 residues. Trimming stripped 5 bases from V and 4 bases from J, with 24 bases between. The germline CDR1 and CDR2 sequences are MNHEY and SMNVEV (reference sequence). CDR3 coding DNA: TGTGCCAGCAGTCCTATCCCCCTTGTCGGGGGCGTTTACGAGCAGTACTTC. Protein sequence: CASSPIPLVGGVYEQYF.

The chain joins TRBV9 to TRBJ2-2, with 13 bases that match TRBD2. The CDR3 spans 19 residues. The V gene's germline CDR1 is SGDLS and CDR2 YYNGEE. After removal of 2 bases from V and 6 bases from J, the junction contained 13 bases not matched to a gene. This chain's CDR3 is CASSVPGTSGEYRAGELFF. For the CDR3, the DNA is TGTGCCAGCAGCGTCCCCGGGACTAGCGGGGAGTATCGCGCCGGGGAGCTGTTTTTT.

The J gene is TRBJ1-4, the V gene TRBV2, with 8 bases lining up with TRBD1. The ends lost 6 bases at V and 8 bases at J; junction bases unmatched: 11. Per the germline V gene, CDR1 is SNHLY and CDR2 is FYNNEI. There are 15 residues in the CDR3. CDR3 residues: CASSGQGGVYEKLFF. The CDR3, as DNA: TGTGCCAGCAGCGGACAGGGAGGGGTTTACGAAAAACTGTTTTTT.